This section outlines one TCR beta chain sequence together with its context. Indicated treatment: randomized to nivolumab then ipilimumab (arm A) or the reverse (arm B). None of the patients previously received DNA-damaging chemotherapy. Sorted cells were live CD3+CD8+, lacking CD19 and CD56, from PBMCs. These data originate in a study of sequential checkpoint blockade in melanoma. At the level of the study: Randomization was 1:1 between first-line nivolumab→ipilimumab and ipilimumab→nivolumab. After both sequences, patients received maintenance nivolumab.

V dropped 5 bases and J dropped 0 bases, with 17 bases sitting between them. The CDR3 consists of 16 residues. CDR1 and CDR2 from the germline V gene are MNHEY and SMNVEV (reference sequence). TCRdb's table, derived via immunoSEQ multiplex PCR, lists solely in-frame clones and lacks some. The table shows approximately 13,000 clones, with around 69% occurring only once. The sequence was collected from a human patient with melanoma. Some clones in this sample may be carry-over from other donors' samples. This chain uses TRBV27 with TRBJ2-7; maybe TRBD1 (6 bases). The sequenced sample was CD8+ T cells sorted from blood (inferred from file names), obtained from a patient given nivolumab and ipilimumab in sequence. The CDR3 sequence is CASSITPGQTSYEQYF. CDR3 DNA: TGTGCCAGCAGTATAACACCGGGACAAACCTCCTACGAGCAGTACTTC.